This TCR beta chain was sequenced for a study of beta chain features in type 1 diabetes. Study details: No patient-donor differences in age, gender, total cells or subset yield.

Study results and limitations: At VDJ recombination sites, type 1 diabetes patients had fewer insertions and more deleted nucleotides. TCRB repertoires of naive, central memory and Treg cells appeared more similar among patients than among healthy donors. Among patients with Type 1 diabetes, TCRB CDR3s were moderately but significantly shorter in every one of the four CD4+ subsets.

Germline-derived CDR1 and CDR2 are GTSNPN and SVGIG (reference sequence). The CDR3 contains 14 residues. Between the trimmed V and J ends, which lost 4 bases and 3 bases, there was a span of 14 bases. Reverse transcribing all isolated RNA meant expressed TCRB transcripts were sequenced. This table comes from immunoSEQ multiplex PCR, and its TCRdb copy is limited to in-frame clones, with some not included. The data show 350,000 to 450,000 clones, approximately 15% seen once. Note on this clone: What it binds is unknown.

This chain links TRBV30 with TRBJ2-3; tentative D call: TRBD1 (5 bases). The receptor was isolated from a young woman in good health. The sequenced sample consisted of naive CD4+ T cells from blood. The CDR3 region has the DNA TGTGCCTGGAATCTTGGGGCCGTAACAGATACGCAGTATTTT. It is translated as CAWNLGAVTDTQYF.